This entry lists 22 T cell receptor beta chains sequenced from one sample in a study of T cell changes during pregnancy in multiple sclerosis. Assay used: immunoSEQ multiplex PCR; TCRdb lists only in-frame clones, some missing. The sample contains tens of thousands of clones, almost 95% of which appear only once. The sequenced sample was CD8+ T cells from peripheral blood mononuclear cells, obtained in the third trimester of pregnancy. The receptors here all came from a female donor in good health, enrolled as a control in a pregnancy study.

The J gene is TRBJ2-5, the V gene TRBV11-2; D is unresolved. The ends were cut back, 5 bases at V and 5 bases at J, with 12 bases in the middle. Per the germline V gene, CDR1 is SGHAT and CDR2 is FQNNGV. The CDR3 extends over 13 amino acids. The CDR3 sequence is CASSPTGGETQYF. The CDR3 nucleotides read TGTGCCAGCAGCCCGACGGGTGGGGAGACCCAGTACTTC. Variable domain in full (rest from reference TRBV11-2 and TRBJ2-5): EAGVAQSPRYKIIEKRQSVAFWCNPISGHATLYWYQQILGQGPKLLIQFQNNGVVDDSQLPKDRFSAERLKGVDSTLKIQPAKLEDSAVYLCASSPTGGETQYFGPGTRLLVL.

This sequence joins TRBV30 and TRBJ1-1; D is unresolved. Per germline, CDR1 GTSNPN and CDR2 SVGIG (reference sequence). This CDR3 comprises 13 residues. V gave up 3 bases and J gave up 4 bases, with 12 bases separating them. The CDR3 nucleotides read TGTGCCTGGAGGTCAGGTTCTGGCACTGAAGCTTTCTTT. This codes for CAWRSGSGTEAFF.

The genes are TRBV7-9 and TRBJ2-1; 7 positions agree with TRBD1. V trimming: 4 bases; J trimming: 8 bases; junction bases outside the gene matches: 5. The CDR3 extends over 13 amino acids. The germline gives CDR1 SEHNR, CDR2 FQNEAQ (reference sequence). The CDR3 reads CASSSDRDHEQFF. CDR3 sequence (DNA): TGTGCCAGCAGCTCCGACAGGGACCATGAGCAGTTCTTC.

This chain joins TRBV4-1 and TRBJ1-2, with 7 bases matching TRBD1. The CDR3 covers 15 residues. With 0 bases clipped from V and 5 bases from J, the junction kept 6 bases outside the gene matches. CDR1 is MGHRA and CDR2 is YSYEKL in the germline V gene. The CDR3: CASSQDQEQGYGYTF. DNA for the CDR3: TGCGCCAGCAGCCAAGATCAGGAACAGGGGTATGGCTACACCTTC.

This sequence joins TRBV4-1 and TRBJ2-5, with 8 bases that match TRBD1. The length of the CDR3 is 16 residues. J was trimmed by 4 bases and V by 5 bases; bases with no gene match: 12. Germline loops: CDR1 MGHRA, CDR2 YSYEKL. The CDR3 loop reads CASSDTEAGGRETQYF. CDR3 in DNA: TGCGCCAGCAGCGACACCGAGGCAGGGGGCAGAGAGACCCAGTACTTC.

The chain recombines TRBV4-2 with TRBJ2-2; D perhaps matches TRBD1 (5 bases). The germline CDR1 and CDR2 sequences are LGHNA and YNFKEQ. The V end lost 0 bases, the J end lost 4 bases, and 9 bases lay between the germline ends. The CDR3 runs 15 residues. This chain's CDR3 is CASSQDSRATGELFF. The DNA of the CDR3 is TGTGCCAGCAGCCAAGATAGCAGGGCCACCGGGGAGCTGTTTTTT.

The rearrangement joins TRBV4-1 to TRBJ2-2, with 9 bases aligning to TRBD1. V lost 1 base and J lost 7; bases outside the gene matches: 4. CDR1 and CDR2 (germline): MGHRA, YSYEKL. The CDR3 sequence is 15 residues long. The CDR3 DNA follows: TGCGCCAGCAGCCAAGTGACAGGGGGGCACGGGGAGCTGTTTTTT. Its translation is CASSQVTGGHGELFF.

The V and J genes are TRBV5-1 and TRBJ2-2, with a tentative D call TRBD1 (5 bases). Germline V CDR1 and CDR2: SGHRS, YFSETQ. The CDR3 covers 17 residues. Deletions cut 1 base from V and 4 bases from J, with 17 bases between. CDR3 nucleotide sequence: TGCGCCAGCAGCTTGCTTCGAGGCAGGGAAGGCACCGGGGAGCTGTTTTTT. Its translation: CASSLLRGREGTGELFF. Filled out from reference TRBV5-1 and TRBJ2-2, the complete variable domain reads KAGVTQTPRYLIKTRGQQVTLSCSPISGHRSVSWYQQTPGQGLQFLFEYFSETQRNKGNFPGRFSGRQFSNSRSEMNVSTLELGDSALYLCASSLLRGREGTGELFFGEGSRLTVL.

The V call is TRBV6-5, the J call TRBJ1-1; 7 nucleotides agree with TRBD1. After removal of 3 bases from V and 0 bases from J, the junction contained 7 bases not matched to a gene. There are 16 residues in the CDR3. Germline V gene lookup returns CDR1 MNHEY and CDR2 SVGAGI. In DNA form, the CDR3 reads TGTGCCAGCAGTTATGACAGGGCTTCAATGAACACTGAAGCTTTCTTT. This translates into CASSYDRASMNTEAFF.

This rearrangement joins TRBV4-1 to TRBJ2-7, with TRBD2 as a possible D gene (6 bases). Germline CDR1 and CDR2: MGHRA and YSYEKL. The CDR3 consists of 13 residues. V was pared by 3 bases and J by 5 bases, with 11 bases between. The CDR3 is CASSHQGEDEQYF. CDR3 in DNA: TGCGCCAGCAGCCATCAAGGGGAGGACGAGCAGTACTTC.

The chain employs TRBV5-1 and TRBJ2-7; D may be TRBD2 (5 bases). Germline CDR1 reads SGHRS; CDR2 reads YFSETQ. V was shortened by 4 bases and J by 5 bases, with 10 bases between the two germline ends. This CDR3 spans 12 amino acids. As DNA, the CDR3 is TGCGCCAGCAGCCGCCACGGGAACGAGCAGTACTTC. Amino acid sequence: CASSRHGNEQYF.

As concerns this clone: This CDR3 is also generated by other DNA sequences in the sample. V usage is TRBV30 and J usage is TRBJ1-2; D possibly corresponds to TRBD1 (6 bases). The CDR3 is made up of 13 amino acids. The V gene's germline CDR1 is GTSNPN and CDR2 SVGIG (reference sequence). Trimming took off 2 bases at V and 4 bases at J, with 11 bases between the two ends. The CDR3 DNA sequence: TGTGCCTGGAGTTTAGGGGGTGGCTATGGCTACACCTTC. Translation gives CAWSLGGGYGYTF.

This chain joins TRBV18 and TRBJ2-4; D is unresolved. The CDR3 has 14 amino acids. Between the trimmed V and J ends, which lost 2 bases and 1 base, there was a span of 6 bases. CDR1 and CDR2 from the germline V gene are KGHSH and LQKENI. The DNA of the CDR3 is TGTGCCAGCTCACCAGAGGAGGCCAAAAACATTCAGTACTTC. This gives the protein CASSPEEAKNIQYF.

This chain links TRBV10-3 with TRBJ2-2; TRBD2 matches at 7 bases. CDR3 size: 16 residues. The V gene's germline CDR1 is ENHRY and CDR2 SYGVKD. After removal of 0 bases from V and 1 base from J, the junction contained 2 bases not matched to a gene. CDR3 sequence: CAISESGRENTGELFF. DNA for the CDR3: TGTGCCATCAGTGAGTCTGGGAGGGAGAACACCGGGGAGCTGTTTTTT.

V is TRBV2 and J is TRBJ2-2, with D possibly matching TRBD1 (6 bases). V gave up 5 bases and J gave up 1 base, with 17 bases separating them. The CDR3 contains 17 residues. CDR1 SNHLY and CDR2 FYNNEI come from the germline V gene. The CDR3 sequence is CASSRPTKGQNTGELFF. The CDR3 coding sequence is TGTGCCAGCAGTCGACCGACCAAGGGACAGAACACCGGGGAGCTGTTTTTT.

The CDR3 DNA reads as TGTGCCAGCAGCTCCTGGGGGGGACGGACGAACTATGGCTACACCTTC. As protein: CASSSWGGRTNYGYTF. The rearrangement links TRBV25-1 to TRBJ1-2, with D perhaps TRBD1 (5 bases). The CDR3 length is 16 residues. V was trimmed by 6 bases and J by 2 bases, leaving 19 bases between them. From germline, CDR1 is MGHDK and CDR2 SYGVNS.

V is TRBV19 and J is TRBJ2-7; 10 nucleotides align to TRBD1. J gave up 0 bases and V 1 base, and 0 bases lay outside the gene matches. This CDR3 spans 15 amino acids. From germline, CDR1 is LNHDA and CDR2 SQIVND (reference sequence). The CDR3 bases are TGTGCCAGTAGTATAGGACAGGGGGCCTCCTACGAGCAGTACTTC. It translates to CASSIGQGASYEQYF.

The CDR3 nucleotides read TGTGCCAGCAGTCCGGGACAGGGCGTATACGAGCAGTACTTC. Its protein is CASSPGQGVYEQYF. The chain combines TRBV25-1 with TRBJ2-7; 9 nucleotides line up with TRBD1. The V gene's germline CDR1 is MGHDK and CDR2 SYGVNS. The CDR3 sequence is 14 residues long. With 5 bases clipped from V and 4 bases from J, the junction kept 6 bases outside the gene matches.

The rearrangement joins TRBV19 to TRBJ1-6, with 8 positions matching TRBD1. This CDR3 has 14 residues. CDR1 is LNHDA, CDR2 SQIVND, per germline (reference sequence). Trimming at V came to 3 bases and at J to 9 bases, leaving 4 bases not matched to a gene. CDR3 sequence: CASSMDRVGSPLHF. CDR3 nucleotide sequence: TGTGCCAGTAGTATGGACAGGGTTGGTTCACCCCTCCACTTT.

This rearrangement joins TRBV6-6 to TRBJ2-1; the D is unclear. Trimming removed 2 bases from V and 2 bases from J, with 10 bases in between. There are 15 residues in the CDR3. CDR1 is MNHNY, CDR2 SVGAGI, per germline (reference sequence). The CDR3 DNA follows: TGTGCCAGCAGTTACGGGCCCGACACCTACAATGAGCAGTTCTTC. This gives the protein CASSYGPDTYNEQFF.

The genes are TRBV5-6 and TRBJ1-2; tentatively, D is TRBD1 (6 bases). Germline-derived CDR1 and CDR2 are SGHDT and YYEEEE. V lost 0 bases to trimming and J lost 5 bases, with 20 bases between them. The CDR3 totals 17 residues. The CDR3, as DNA: TGTGCCAGCAGCTTGGACGGCGCGGGGGCCCTAGGGTATGGCTACACCTTC. It translates to CASSLDGAGALGYGYTF.

V usage is TRBV7-9 and J usage is TRBJ2-3, with D uncertain. V shed 4 bases and J shed 5 bases, with 10 bases lying between them. This CDR3 is 13 amino acids long. Germline CDR1 and CDR2: SEHNR and FQNEAQ (reference sequence). CDR3 residues: CASSWFTGDTQYF. The DNA for the CDR3 is TGTGCCAGCAGCTGGTTTACTGGAGATACGCAGTATTTT.